The T cell receptor beta chain described here comes from a study of T cell repertoires in cytomegalovirus infection. Study background: Based on public TCR beta signatures, there were indications of CMV infection and of a matching HLA type. General study findings and limits: HLA-C-restricted CMV-specific TCR beta clonotypes prevailed in the ex vivo response. Cumulated frequencies of public TCR beta families served to identify carriers of CMV plus the relevant HLA.

TCRdb re-derived calls from the reads in MiXCR, one entry per CDR3 protein. The table records 450,000 to 600,000 distinct CDR3 sequences, about 11% of them present only once. The CDR3 spans 14 amino acids, including both terminal residues. From germline, CDR1 is DFQATT and CDR2 SNEGSKA (reference sequence). A few counts support this clonotype. The antigen remains undetermined. A read error is likely, as this CDR3 ends without the conserved phenylalanine or tryptophan. The limits of the CDR3 on the DNA are not certain, so only TCRdb's listed CDR3 is given. The receptor comes from a human donor in good health (CMV status not recorded). Some clones in this sample may be carry-over from other donors' samples. The sample consisted of PBMCs. The chain recombines TRBV20-1 with TRBJ2-4; no check of the table's D call, TRBD2, against the DNA was made. CDR3 sequence reads: CSAEPATSELPSRI.